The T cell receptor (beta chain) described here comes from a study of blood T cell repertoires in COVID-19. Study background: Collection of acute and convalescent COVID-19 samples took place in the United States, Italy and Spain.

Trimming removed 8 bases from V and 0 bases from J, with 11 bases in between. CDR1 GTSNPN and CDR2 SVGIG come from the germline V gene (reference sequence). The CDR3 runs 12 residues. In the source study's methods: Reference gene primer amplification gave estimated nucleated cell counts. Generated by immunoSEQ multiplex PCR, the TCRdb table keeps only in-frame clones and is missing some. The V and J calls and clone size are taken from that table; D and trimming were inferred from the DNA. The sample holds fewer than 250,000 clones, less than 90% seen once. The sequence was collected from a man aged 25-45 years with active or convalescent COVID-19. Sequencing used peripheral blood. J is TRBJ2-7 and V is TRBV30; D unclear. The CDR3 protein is CAGTSGSYEQYF. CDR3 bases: TGTGCCGGAACGTCGGGCTCCTACGAGCAGTACTTC.